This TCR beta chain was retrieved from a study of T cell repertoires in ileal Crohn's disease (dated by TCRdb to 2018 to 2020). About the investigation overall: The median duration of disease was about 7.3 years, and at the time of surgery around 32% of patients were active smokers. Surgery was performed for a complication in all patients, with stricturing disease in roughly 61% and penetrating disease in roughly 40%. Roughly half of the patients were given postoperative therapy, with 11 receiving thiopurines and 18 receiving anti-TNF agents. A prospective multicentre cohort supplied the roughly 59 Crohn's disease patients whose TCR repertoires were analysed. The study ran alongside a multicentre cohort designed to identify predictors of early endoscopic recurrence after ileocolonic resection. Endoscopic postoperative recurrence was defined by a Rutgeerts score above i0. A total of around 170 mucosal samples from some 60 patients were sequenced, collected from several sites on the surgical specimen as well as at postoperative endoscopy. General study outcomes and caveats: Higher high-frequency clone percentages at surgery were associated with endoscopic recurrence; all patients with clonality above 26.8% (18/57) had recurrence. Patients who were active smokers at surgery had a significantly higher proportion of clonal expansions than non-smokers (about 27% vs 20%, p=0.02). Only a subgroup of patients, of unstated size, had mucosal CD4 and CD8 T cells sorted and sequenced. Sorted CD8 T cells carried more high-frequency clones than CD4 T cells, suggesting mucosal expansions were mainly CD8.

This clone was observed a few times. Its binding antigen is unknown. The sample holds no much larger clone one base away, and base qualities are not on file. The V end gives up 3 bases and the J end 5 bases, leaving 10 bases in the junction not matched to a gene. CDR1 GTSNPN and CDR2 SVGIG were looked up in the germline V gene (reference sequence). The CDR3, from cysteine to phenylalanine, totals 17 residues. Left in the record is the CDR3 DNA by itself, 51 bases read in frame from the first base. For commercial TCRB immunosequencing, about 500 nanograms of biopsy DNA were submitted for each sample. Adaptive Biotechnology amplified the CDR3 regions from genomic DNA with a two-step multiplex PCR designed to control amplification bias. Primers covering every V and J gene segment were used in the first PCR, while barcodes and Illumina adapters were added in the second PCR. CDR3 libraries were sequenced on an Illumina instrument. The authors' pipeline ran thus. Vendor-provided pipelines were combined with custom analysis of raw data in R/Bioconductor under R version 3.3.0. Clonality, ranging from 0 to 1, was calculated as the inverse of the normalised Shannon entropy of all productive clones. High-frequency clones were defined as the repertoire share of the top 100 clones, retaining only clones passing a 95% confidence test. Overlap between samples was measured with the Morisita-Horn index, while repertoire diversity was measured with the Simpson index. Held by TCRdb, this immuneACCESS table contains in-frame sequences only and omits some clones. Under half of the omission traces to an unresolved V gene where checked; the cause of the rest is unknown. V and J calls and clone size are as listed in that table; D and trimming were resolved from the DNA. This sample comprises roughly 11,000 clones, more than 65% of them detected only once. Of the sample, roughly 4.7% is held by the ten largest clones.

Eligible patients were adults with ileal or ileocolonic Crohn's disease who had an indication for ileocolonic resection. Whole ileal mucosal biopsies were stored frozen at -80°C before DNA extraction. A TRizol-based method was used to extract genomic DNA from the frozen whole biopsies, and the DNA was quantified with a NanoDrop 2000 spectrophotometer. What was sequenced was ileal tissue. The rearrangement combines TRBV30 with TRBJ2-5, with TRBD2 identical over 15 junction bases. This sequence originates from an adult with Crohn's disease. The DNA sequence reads TGTGCCTGGAGCCTTAGGGGACTAGCGGGGGGAGCGGAGACCCAGTACTTC. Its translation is CAWSLRGLAGGAETQYF.